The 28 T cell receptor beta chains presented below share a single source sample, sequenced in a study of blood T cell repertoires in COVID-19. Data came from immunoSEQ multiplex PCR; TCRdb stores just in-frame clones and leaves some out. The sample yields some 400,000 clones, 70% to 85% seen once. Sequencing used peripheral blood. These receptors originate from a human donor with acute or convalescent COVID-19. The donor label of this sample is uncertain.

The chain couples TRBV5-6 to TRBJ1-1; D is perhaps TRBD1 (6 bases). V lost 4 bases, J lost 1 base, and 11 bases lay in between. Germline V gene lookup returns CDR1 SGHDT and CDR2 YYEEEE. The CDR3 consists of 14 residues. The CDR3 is CASSPQGQNTEAFF. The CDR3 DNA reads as TGTGCCAGCAGCCCCCAGGGACAGAACACTGAAGCTTTCTTT.

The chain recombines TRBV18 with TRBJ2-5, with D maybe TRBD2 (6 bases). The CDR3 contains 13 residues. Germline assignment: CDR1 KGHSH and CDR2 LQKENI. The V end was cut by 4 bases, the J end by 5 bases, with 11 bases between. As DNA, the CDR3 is TGTGCCAGCTCACTGACTAGACAGGAGACCCAGTACTTC. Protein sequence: CASSLTRQETQYF. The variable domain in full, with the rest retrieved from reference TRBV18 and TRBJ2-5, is NAGVMQNPRHLVRRRGQEARLRCSPMKGHSHVYWYRQLPEEGLKFMVYLQKENIIDESGMPKERFSAEFPKEGPSILRIQQVVRGDSAAYFCASSLTRQETQYFGPGTRLLVL.

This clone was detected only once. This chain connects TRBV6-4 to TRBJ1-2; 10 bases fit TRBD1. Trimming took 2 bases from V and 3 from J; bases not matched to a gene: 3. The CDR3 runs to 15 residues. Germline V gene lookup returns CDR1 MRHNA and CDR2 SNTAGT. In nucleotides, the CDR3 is TGTGCCAGCAGTGACCCGGGACAGGGGCACTATGGCTACACCTTC. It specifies CASSDPGQGHYGYTF.

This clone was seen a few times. DNA of the CDR3: TGTGCCAGCTCACCTCTCGCCGAAGGGGACACTGAAGCTTTCTTT. Protein: CASSPLAEGDTEAFF. The V call is TRBV18, the J call TRBJ1-1; D possibly corresponds to TRBD1 (5 bases). The V end was cut by 3 bases, the J end by 3 bases, with 14 bases between. This CDR3 is 15 amino acids long. CDR1 is KGHSH and CDR2 is LQKENI in the germline V gene.

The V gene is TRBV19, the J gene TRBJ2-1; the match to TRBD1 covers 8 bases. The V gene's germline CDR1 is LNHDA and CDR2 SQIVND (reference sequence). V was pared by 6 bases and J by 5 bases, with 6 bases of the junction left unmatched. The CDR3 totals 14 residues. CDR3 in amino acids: CASSLDRVDNEQFF. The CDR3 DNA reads TGTGCCAGTAGCCTGGACAGGGTGGACAATGAGCAGTTCTTC.

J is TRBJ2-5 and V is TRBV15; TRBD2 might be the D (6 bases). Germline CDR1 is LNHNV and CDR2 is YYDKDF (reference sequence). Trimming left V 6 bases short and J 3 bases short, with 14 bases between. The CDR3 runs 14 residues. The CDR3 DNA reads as TGTGCCACCAGTAGGCGGGGCCGGGAAGAGACCCAGTACTTC. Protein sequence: CATSRRGREETQYF.

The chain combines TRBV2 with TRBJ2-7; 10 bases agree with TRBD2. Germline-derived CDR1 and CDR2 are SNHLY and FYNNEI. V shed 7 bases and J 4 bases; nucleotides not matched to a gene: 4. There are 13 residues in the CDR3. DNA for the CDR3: TGTGCCAGCATAGCGGGGGGTGGGTACGAGCAGTACTTC. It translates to CASIAGGGYEQYF.

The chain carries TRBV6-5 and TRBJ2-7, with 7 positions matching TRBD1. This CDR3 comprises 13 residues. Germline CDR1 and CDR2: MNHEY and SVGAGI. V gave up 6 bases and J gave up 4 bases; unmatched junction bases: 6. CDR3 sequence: CASSGTADYEQYF. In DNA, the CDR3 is TGTGCCAGCAGCGGGACAGCAGATTACGAGCAGTACTTC.

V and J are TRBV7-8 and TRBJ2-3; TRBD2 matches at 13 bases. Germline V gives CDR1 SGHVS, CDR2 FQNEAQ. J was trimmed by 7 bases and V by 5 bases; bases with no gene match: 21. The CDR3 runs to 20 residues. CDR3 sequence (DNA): TGTGCCAGCAGCCTACCCAGAAAAATAGCCTGGACTAGCGGGGGCAATACGCAGTATTTT. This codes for CASSLPRKIAWTSGGNTQYF.

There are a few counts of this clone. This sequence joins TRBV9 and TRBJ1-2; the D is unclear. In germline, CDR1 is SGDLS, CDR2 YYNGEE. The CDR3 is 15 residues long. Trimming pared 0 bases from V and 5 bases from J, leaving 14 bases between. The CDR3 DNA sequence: TGTGCCAGCAGCGTAGGATCTAGTTCCCTTTATGGCTACACCTTC. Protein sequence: CASSVGSSSLYGYTF. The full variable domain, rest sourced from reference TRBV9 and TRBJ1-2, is DSGVTQTPKHLITATGQRVTLRCSPRSGDLSVYWYQQSLDQGLQFLIQYYNGEERAKGNILERFSAQQFPDLHSELNLSSLELGDSALYFCASSVGSSSLYGYTFGSGTRLTVV.

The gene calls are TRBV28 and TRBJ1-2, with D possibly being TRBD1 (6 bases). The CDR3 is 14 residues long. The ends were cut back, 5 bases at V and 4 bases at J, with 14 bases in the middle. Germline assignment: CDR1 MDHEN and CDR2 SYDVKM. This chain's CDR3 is CASSGGGPLYGYTF. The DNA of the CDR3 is TGTGCCAGCAGTGGGGGGGGGCCCCTCTATGGCTACACCTTC.

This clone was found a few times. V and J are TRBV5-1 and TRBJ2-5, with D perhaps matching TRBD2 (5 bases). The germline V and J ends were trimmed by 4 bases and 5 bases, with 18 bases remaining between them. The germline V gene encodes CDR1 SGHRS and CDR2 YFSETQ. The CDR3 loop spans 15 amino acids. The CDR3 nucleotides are TGCGCCAGCAGCCCGGAAGGACTTTTTTCGGAGACCCAGTACTTC. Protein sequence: CASSPEGLFSETQYF. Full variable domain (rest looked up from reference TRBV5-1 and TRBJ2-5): KAGVTQTPRYLIKTRGQQVTLSCSPISGHRSVSWYQQTPGQGLQFLFEYFSETQRNKGNFPGRFSGRQFSNSRSEMNVSTLELGDSALYLCASSPEGLFSETQYFGPGTRLLVL.

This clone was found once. CDR3 bases: TGTGCCAGCAGCCACAGGGGGCGCTTAACCCGGCAAGAGACCCAGTACTTC. Translated: CASSHRGRLTRQETQYF. The chain combines TRBV7-8 with TRBJ2-5, with TRBD1 matching 9 bases. The J segment lost 2 bases and the V segment lost 5 bases, leaving 12 bases of the junction unmatched. This CDR3 has 17 amino acids. The germline V gene encodes CDR1 SGHVS and CDR2 FQNEAQ.

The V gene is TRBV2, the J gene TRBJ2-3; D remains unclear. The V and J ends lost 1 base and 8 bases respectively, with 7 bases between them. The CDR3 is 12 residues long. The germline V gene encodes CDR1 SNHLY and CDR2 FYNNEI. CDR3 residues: CASSEDRGTQYF. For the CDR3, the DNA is TGTGCCAGCAGTGAAGATAGAGGTACGCAGTATTTT.

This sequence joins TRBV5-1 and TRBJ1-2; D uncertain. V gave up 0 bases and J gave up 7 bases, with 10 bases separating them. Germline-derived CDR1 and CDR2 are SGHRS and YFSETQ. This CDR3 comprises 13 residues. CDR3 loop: CASSLAGFSGYTF. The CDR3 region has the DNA TGCGCCAGCAGCTTGGCCGGGTTTTCTGGCTACACCTTC.

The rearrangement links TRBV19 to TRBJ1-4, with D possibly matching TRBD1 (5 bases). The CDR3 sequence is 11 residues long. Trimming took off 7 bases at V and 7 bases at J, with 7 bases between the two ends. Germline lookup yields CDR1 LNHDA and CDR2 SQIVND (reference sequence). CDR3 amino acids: CASTQGEKLFF. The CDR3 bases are TGTGCCAGTACCCAGGGTGAAAAACTGTTTTTT.

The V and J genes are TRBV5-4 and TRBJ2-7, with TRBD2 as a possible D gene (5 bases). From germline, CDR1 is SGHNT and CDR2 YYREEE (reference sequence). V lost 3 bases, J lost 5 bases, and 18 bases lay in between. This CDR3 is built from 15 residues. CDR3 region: CASSSVKAESHEQYF. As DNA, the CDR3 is TGTGCCAGCAGCTCTGTAAAAGCGGAAAGTCACGAGCAGTACTTC. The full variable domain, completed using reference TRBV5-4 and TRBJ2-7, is ETGVTQSPTHLIKTRGQQVTLRCSSQSGHNTVSWYQQALGQGPQFIFQYYREEENGRGNFPPRFSGLQFPNYSSELNVNALELDDSALYLCASSSVKAESHEQYFGPGTRLTVT.

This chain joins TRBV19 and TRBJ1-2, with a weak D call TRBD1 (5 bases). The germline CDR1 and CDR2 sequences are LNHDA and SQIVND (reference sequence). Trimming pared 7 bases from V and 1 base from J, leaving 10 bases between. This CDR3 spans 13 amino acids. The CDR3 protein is CASKGRGNYGYTF. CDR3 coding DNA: TGTGCCAGTAAGGGAAGGGGTAACTATGGCTACACCTTC.

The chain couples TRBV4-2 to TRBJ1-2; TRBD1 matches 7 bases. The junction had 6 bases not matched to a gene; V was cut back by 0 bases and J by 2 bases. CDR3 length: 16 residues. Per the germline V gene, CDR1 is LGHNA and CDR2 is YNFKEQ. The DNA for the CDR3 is TGTGCCAGCAGCCAAGAAACAGGGGTGTTAAACTATGGCTACACCTTC. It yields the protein CASSQETGVLNYGYTF.

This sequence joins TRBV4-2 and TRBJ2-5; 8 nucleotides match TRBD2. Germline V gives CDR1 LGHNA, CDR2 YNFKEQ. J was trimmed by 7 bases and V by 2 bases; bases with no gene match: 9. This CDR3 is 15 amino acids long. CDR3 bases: TGTGCCAGCAGCCAAAGCATCGGGACTAGTGCGACCCAGTACTTC. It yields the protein CASSQSIGTSATQYF.

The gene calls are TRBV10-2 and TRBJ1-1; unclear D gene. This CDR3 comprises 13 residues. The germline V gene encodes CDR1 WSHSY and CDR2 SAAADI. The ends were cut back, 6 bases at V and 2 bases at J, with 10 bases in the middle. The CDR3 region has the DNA TGCGCCAGCAGGCCGACATTAAACACTGAAGCTTTCTTT. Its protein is CASRPTLNTEAFF.

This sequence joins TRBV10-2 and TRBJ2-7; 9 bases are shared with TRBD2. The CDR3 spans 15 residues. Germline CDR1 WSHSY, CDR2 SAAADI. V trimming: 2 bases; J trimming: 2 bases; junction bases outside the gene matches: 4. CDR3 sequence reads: CASSESGGPPYEQYF. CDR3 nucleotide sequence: TGCGCCAGCAGTGAGAGCGGGGGGCCACCCTACGAGCAGTACTTC.

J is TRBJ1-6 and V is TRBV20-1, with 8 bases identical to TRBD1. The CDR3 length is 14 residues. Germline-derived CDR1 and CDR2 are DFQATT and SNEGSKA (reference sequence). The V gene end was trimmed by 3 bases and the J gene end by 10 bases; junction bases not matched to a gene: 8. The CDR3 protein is CSASGRDRISPLHF. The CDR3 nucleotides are TGCAGTGCTAGTGGACGGGACAGGATATCACCCCTCCACTTT.

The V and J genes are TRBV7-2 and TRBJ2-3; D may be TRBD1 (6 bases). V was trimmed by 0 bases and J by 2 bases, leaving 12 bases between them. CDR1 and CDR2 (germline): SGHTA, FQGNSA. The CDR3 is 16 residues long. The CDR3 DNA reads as TGTGCCAGCAGCTTAGCGCTTCACAGGGCCACAGATACGCAGTATTTT. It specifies CASSLALHRATDTQYF.

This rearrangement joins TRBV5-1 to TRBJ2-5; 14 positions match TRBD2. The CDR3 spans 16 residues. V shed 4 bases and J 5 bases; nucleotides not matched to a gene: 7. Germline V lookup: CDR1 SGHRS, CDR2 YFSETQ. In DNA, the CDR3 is TGCGCCAGCAGCCGGGGGACTAGCGGGAGTTTGGAGACCCAGTACTTC. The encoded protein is CASSRGTSGSLETQYF.

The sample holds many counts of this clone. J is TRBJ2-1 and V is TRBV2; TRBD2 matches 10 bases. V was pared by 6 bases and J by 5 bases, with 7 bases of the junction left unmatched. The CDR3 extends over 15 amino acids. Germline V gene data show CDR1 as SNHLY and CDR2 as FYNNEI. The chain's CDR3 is CASRVGAGGNNEQFF. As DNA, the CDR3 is TGTGCCAGCAGGGTAGGAGCGGGAGGGAACAATGAGCAGTTCTTC.

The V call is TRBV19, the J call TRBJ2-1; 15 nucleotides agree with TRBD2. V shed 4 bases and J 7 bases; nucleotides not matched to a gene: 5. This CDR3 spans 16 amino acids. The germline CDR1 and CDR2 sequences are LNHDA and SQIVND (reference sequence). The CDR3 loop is CASSRTSGGAGNEQFF. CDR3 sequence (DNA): TGTGCCAGTAGTAGGACTAGCGGGGGGGCAGGGAATGAGCAGTTCTTC. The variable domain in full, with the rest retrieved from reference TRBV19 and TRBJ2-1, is DGGITQSPKYLFRKEGQNVTLSCEQNLNHDAMYWYRQDPGQGLRLIYYSQIVNDFQKGDIAEGYSVSREKKESFPLTVTSAQKNPTAFYLCASSRTSGGAGNEQFFGPGTRLTVL.

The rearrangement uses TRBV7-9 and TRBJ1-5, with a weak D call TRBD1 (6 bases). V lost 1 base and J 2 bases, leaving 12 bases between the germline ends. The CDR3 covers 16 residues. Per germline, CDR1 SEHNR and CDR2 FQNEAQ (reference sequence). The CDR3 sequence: CASSLVGGQGNQPQHF. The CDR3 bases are TGTGCCAGCAGCTTAGTTGGGGGACAAGGCAATCAGCCCCAGCATTTT.